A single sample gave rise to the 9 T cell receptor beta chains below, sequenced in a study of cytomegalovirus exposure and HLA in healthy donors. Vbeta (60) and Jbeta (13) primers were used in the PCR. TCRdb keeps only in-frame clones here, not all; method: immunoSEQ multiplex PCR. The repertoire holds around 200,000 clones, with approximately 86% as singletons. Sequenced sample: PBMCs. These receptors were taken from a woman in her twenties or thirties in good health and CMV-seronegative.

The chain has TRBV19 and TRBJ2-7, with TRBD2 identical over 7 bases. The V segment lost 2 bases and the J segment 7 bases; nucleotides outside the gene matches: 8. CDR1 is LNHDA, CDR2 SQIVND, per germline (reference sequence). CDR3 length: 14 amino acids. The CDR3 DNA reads TGTGCCAGTAGTATAAAAGCGGGACTTGGGGAGCAGTACTTC. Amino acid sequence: CASSIKAGLGEQYF.

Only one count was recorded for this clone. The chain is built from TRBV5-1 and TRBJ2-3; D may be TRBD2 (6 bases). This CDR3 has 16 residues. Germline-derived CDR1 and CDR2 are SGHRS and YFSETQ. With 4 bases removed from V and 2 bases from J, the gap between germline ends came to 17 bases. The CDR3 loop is CASSKDGRGSTDTQYF. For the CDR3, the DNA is TGCGCCAGCAGCAAGGACGGGAGAGGGTCCACAGATACGCAGTATTTT.

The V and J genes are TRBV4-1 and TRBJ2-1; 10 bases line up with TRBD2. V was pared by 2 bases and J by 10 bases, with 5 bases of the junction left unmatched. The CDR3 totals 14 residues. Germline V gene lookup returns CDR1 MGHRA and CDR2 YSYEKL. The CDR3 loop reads CASSQLAGVDEQFF. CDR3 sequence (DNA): TGCGCCAGCAGCCAACTAGCGGGAGTCGACGAGCAGTTCTTC.

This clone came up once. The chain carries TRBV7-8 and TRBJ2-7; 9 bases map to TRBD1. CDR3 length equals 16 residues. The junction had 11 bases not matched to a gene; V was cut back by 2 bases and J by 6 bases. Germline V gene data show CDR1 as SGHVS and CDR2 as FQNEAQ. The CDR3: CASSLHDRGNLAEQYF. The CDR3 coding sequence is TGTGCCAGCAGCTTACACGACAGGGGGAACCTCGCCGAGCAGTACTTC.

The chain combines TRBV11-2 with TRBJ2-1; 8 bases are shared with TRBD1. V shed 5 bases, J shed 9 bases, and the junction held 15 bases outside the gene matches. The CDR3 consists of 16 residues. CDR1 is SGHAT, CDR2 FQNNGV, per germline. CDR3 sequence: CASSLFRQGALTEQFF. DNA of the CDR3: TGTGCCAGCAGCCTTTTTCGGCAGGGGGCTTTAACTGAGCAGTTCTTC. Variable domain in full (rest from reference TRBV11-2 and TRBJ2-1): EAGVAQSPRYKIIEKRQSVAFWCNPISGHATLYWYQQILGQGPKLLIQFQNNGVVDDSQLPKDRFSAERLKGVDSTLKIQPAKLEDSAVYLCASSLFRQGALTEQFFGPGTRLTVL.

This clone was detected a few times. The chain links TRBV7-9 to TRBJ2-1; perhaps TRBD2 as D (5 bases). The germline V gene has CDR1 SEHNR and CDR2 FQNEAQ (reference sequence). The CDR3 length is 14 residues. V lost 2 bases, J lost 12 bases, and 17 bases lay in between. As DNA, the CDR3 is TGTGCCAGCAGCTTATTTAGCGCCCGGGGAGCGCAGTTCTTC. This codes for CASSLFSARGAQFF.

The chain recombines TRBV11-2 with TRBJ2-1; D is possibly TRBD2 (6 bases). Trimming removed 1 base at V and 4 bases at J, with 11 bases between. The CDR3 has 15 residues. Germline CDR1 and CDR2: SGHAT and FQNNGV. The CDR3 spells CASSLVGGNYNEQFF. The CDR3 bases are TGTGCCAGCAGCTTAGTGGGCGGGAATTACAATGAGCAGTTCTTC.

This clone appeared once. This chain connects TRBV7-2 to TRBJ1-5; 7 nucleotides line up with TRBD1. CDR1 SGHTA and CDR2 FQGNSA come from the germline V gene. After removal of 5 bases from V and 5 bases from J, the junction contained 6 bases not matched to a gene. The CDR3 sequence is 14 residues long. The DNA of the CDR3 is TGTGCCAGCAGCCTGCGACAGGGAGATCAGCCCCAGCATTTT. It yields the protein CASSLRQGDQPQHF.

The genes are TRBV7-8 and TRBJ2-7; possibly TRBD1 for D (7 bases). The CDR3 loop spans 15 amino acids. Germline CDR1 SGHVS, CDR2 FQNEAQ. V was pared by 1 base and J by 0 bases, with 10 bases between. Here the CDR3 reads CASSLGQGGSYEQYF. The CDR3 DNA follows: TGTGCCAGCAGCTTAGGCCAGGGGGGCTCCTACGAGCAGTACTTC.